This T cell receptor (beta chain) came from a study of regulatory T cells in long-lasting Graves disease. Study-wide findings and caveats: Newly diagnosed patients had higher TCR diversity than persistent Graves' patients did. The study found TRBV28, TRBJ1-2 and TRBJ2-5 favored in persistent disease.

Unmatched junction bases numbered 12, after V lost 5 bases and J lost 3 bases. This CDR3 has 17 residues. Germline CDR1 and CDR2: MNHEY and SVGEGT. Construction of TCR beta libraries relied on iRepertoire HTBI primers and on Arm-PCR targeting CDR3 regions. Each CDR3 protein gets one entry after TCRdb re-called the multiplex PCR reads with MiXCR. Found here are 400,000 to 500,000 distinct CDR3 sequences, 14% of them singletons; the top ten hold roughly 18%. Documented time point: newly diagnosed GD, antithyroid drugs for less than 3 months. PBMC-derived RNA was used for the TCR library. This clonotype was counted ten times or more. Its specificity is not known. The same sample was also used in a study of T cells in Graves' hyperthyroidism and ophthalmopathy.

The chain carries TRBV6-2 or TRBV6-3 and TRBJ2-3, with 9 nucleotides matching TRBD1. The specimen was peripheral blood mononuclear cells (PBMCs), collected at new diagnosis, from a patient treated with antithyroid drugs. This clonotype was sampled from a woman between 45 and 65 years old with Graves disease. The CDR3 DNA sequence: TGTGCCAGCAGTGATATCGCCGGGACAGGGAGGACAGATACGCAGTATTTT. This translates into CASSDIAGTGRTDTQYF.